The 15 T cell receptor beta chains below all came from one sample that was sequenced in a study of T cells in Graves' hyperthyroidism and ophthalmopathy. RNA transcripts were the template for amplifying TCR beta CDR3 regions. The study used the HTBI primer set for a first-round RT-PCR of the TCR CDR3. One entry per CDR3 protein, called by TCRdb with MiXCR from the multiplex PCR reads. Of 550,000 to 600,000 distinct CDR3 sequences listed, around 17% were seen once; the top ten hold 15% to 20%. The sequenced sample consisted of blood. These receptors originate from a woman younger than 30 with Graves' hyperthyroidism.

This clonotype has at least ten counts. The CDR3 protein is CASSEVSGTEAFF. CDR3 nucleotide sequence: TGTGCCAGCAGTGAAGTCAGTGGTACTGAAGCTTTCTTT. The chain employs TRBV6-1 and TRBJ1-1; D is uncertain. The CDR3 extends over 13 amino acids. V lost 1 base and J lost 5, with 8 bases in between. CDR1 and CDR2 from the germline V gene are MNHNS and SASEGT.

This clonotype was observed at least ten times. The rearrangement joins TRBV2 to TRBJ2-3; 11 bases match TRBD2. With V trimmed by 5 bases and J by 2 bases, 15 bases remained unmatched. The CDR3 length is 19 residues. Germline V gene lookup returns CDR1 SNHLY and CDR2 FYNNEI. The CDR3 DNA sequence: TGTGCCAGCAGTTTTCTAATAACTAGCGGGAGCCAACCCACAGATACGCAGTATTTT. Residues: CASSFLITSGSQPTDTQYF.

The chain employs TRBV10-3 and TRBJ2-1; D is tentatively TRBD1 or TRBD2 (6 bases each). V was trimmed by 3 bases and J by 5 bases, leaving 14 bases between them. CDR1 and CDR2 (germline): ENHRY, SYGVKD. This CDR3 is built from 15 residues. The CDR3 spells CAISELAGVDNEQFF. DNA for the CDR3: TGTGCCATCAGTGAACTAGCAGGGGTGGACAATGAGCAGTTCTTC.

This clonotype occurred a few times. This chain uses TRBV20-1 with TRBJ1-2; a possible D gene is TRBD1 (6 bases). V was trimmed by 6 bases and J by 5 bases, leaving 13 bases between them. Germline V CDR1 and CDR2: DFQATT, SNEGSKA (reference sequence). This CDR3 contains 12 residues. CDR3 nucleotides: TGCAGTGCCGACAGGAGGGATTATGGCTACACCTTC. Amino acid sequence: CSADRRDYGYTF.

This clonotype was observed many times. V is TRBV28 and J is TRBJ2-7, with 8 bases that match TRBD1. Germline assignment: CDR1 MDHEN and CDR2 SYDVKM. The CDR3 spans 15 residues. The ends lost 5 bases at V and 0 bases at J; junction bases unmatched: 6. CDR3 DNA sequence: TGTGCCAGCAGTAGGACAGGGCAACGCTCCTACGAGCAGTACTTC. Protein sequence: CASSRTGQRSYEQYF.

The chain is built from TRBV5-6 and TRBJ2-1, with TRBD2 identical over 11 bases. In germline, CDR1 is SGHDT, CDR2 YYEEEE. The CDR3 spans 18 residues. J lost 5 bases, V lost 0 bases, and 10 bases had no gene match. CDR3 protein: CASSLEPVAGGLNNEQFF. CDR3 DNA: TGTGCCAGCAGCTTGGAACCCGTAGCGGGGGGGCTGAACAATGAGCAGTTCTTC.

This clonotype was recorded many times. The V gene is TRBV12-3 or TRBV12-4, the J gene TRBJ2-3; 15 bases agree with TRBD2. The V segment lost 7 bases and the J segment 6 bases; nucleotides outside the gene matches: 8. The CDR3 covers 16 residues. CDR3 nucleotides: TGTGCCAGCAAAAGGACTAGCGGGGGGGCGGCGGATACGCAGTATTTT. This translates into CASKRTSGGAADTQYF.

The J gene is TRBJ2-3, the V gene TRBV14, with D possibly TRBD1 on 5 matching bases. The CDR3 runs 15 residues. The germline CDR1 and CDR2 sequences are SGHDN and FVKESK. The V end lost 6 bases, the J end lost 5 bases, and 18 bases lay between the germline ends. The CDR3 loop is CASSSQGTYRDTQYF. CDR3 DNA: TGTGCCAGCAGTTCGCAGGGTACTTACAGAGATACGCAGTATTTT.

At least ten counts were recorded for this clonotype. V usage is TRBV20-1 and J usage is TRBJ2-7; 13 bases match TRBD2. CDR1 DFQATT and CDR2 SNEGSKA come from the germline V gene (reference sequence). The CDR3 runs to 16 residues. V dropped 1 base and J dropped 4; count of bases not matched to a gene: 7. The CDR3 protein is CSARALGLAGIYEQYF. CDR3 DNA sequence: TGCAGTGCTAGAGCCTTGGGACTAGCGGGGATATACGAGCAGTACTTC.

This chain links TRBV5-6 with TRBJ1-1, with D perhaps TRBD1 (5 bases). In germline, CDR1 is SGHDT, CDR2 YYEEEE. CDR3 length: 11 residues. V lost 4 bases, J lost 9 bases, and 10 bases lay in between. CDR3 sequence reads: CASSVGEKAFF. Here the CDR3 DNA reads TGTGCCAGCAGCGTAGGGGAAAAAGCTTTCTTT.

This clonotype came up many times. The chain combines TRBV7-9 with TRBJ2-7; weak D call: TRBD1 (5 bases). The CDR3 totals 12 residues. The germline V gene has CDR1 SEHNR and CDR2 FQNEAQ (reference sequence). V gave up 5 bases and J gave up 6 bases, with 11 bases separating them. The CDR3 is CASSPRAGEQYF. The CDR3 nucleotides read TGTGCCAGCAGCCCCAGGGCAGGCGAGCAGTACTTC.

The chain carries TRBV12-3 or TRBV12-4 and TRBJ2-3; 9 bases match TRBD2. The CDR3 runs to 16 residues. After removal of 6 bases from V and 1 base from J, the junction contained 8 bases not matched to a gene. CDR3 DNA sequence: TGTGCCAGCAGCCCCGGGACTAGCCGCTGCACAGATACGCAGTATTTT. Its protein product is CASSPGTSRCTDTQYF.

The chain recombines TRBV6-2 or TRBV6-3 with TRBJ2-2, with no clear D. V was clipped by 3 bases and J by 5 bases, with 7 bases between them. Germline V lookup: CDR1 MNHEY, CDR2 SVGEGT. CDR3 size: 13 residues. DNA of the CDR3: TGTGCCAGCAGTTATTCGGAGACCGGGGAGCTGTTTTTT. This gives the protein CASSYSETGELFF.

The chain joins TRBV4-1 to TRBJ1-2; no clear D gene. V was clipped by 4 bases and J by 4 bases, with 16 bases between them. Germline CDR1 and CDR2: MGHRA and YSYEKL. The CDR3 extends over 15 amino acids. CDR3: CASSPTDGNGYGYTF. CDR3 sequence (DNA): TGCGCCAGCAGCCCAACGGACGGTAATGGCTATGGCTACACCTTC.

This CDR3 reads CASSHPSSGGSIYEQYF. CDR3 coding DNA: TGCGCCAGCAGCCACCCCTCAAGCGGGGGGTCGATCTACGAGCAGTACTTC. The rearrangement joins TRBV4-1 to TRBJ2-7; TRBD2 matches 9 bases. With V trimmed by 3 bases and J by 3 bases, 12 bases remained unmatched. The CDR3 totals 17 residues. The germline CDR1 and CDR2 sequences are MGHRA and YSYEKL.